A selection of T cell receptor beta chains follows, all from one sample in a study of shared clonotypes between healthy human individuals. The data were produced by immunoSEQ multiplex PCR, yet TCRdb's version contains in-frame clones alone and is incomplete. This sample has approximately 2,000,000 clones, with roughly 90% found just once. Sequenced material: naive CD4+ T cells from PBMCs. These receptors came from a man in his late teens or twenties in good health. Some clones in this sample may be carry-over from other donors' samples. Both conserved end residues are part of each CDR3. The order of the fields is D gene, J gene, clone size, V gene, CDR3 protein, CDR3 DNA. The D gene is left open where the match is weak. A row's size may be missing; if present it is once, few, many or a size class.

d_gene: -; j_gene: TRBJ2-1; abundance: -; v_gene: TRBV6-5; CDR3aa: CASSRDSYNEQFF; CDR3nt: TGTGCCAGCAGTAGGGACTCCTACAATGAGCAGTTCTTC
d_gene: TRBD2; j_gene: TRBJ2-1; abundance: once; v_gene: TRBV5-8; CDR3aa: CASSLGGLAGVEPYNEQFF; CDR3nt: TGTGCCAGCAGCTTGGGAGGACTAGCGGGAGTGGAGCCCTACAATGAGCAGTTCTTC
d_gene: TRBD1; j_gene: TRBJ1-2; abundance: -; v_gene: TRBV14; CDR3aa: CASSRDVGQAYGYTF; CDR3nt: TGTGCCAGCAGCCGGGACGTCGGACAGGCCTATGGCTACACCTTC
d_gene: -; j_gene: TRBJ2-5; abundance: -; v_gene: TRBV7-2; CDR3aa: CASSPKTAYQETQYF; CDR3nt: TGTGCCAGCAGCCCAAAGACAGCGTACCAAGAGACCCAGTACTTC
d_gene: -; j_gene: TRBJ1-3; abundance: -; v_gene: TRBV6-1; CDR3aa: CASRQSSGNTIYF; CDR3nt: TGTGCCAGCAGGCAGAGCTCTGGAAACACCATATATTTT
d_gene: -; j_gene: TRBJ1-1; abundance: -; v_gene: TRBV29-1; CDR3aa: CSAERDIQNTEAFF; CDR3nt: TGCAGCGCCGAACGGGACATACAGAACACTGAAGCTTTCTTT
d_gene: -; j_gene: TRBJ1-1; abundance: -; v_gene: TRBV7-9; CDR3aa: CASSFGVGTEAFF; CDR3nt: TGTGCCAGCAGCTTCGGGGTCGGCACTGAAGCTTTCTTT
d_gene: -; j_gene: TRBJ2-7; abundance: -; v_gene: TRBV11-2; CDR3aa: CASSLGGSYEQYF; CDR3nt: TGTGCCAGCAGCCTCGGGGGTTCCTACGAGCAGTACTTC
d_gene: -; j_gene: TRBJ1-1; abundance: -; v_gene: TRBV28; CDR3aa: CASFIPGPSTEAFF; CDR3nt: TGTGCCAGTTTCATTCCGGGGCCTAGCACTGAAGCTTTCTTT
d_gene: -; j_gene: TRBJ2-1; abundance: -; v_gene: TRBV29-1; CDR3aa: CSVLTNSAEAYNEQFF; CDR3nt: TGCAGCGTACTCACAAACTCAGCGGAAGCCTACAATGAGCAGTTCTTC
d_gene: -; j_gene: TRBJ1-1; abundance: -; v_gene: TRBV18; CDR3aa: CASSPPGRGNSNTEAFF; CDR3nt: TGTGCCAGCTCACCACCGGGCAGGGGAAACTCGAACACTGAAGCTTTCTTT
d_gene: -; j_gene: TRBJ1-2; abundance: -; v_gene: TRBV5-1; CDR3aa: CASSLDSGSYGYTF; CDR3nt: TGCGCCAGCAGCTTGGATTCAGGGAGCTATGGCTACACCTTC
d_gene: TRBD1; j_gene: TRBJ2-6; abundance: -; v_gene: TRBV19; CDR3aa: CASRQGTGALGANVLTF; CDR3nt: TGTGCCAGTAGGCAAGGGACAGGGGCTCTCGGGGCCAACGTCCTGACTTTC
d_gene: -; j_gene: TRBJ2-6; abundance: -; v_gene: TRBV7-3; CDR3aa: CASSKGAGANVLTF; CDR3nt: TGTGCCAGCAGCAAGGGGGCTGGGGCCAACGTCCTGACTTTC
d_gene: -; j_gene: TRBJ2-1; abundance: once; v_gene: TRBV5-4; CDR3aa: CASSLVKSSYNEQFF; CDR3nt: TGTGCCAGCAGCTTGGTTAAGAGCTCCTACAATGAGCAGTTCTTC
d_gene: -; j_gene: TRBJ1-1; abundance: few; v_gene: TRBV19; CDR3aa: CATLGDVAEAFF; CDR3nt: TGTGCCACCTTGGGGGATGTAGCTGAAGCTTTCTTT
d_gene: -; j_gene: TRBJ2-5; abundance: -; v_gene: TRBV5-1; CDR3aa: CASSLEGAVSETQYF; CDR3nt: TGCGCCAGCAGCTTGGAGGGTGCGGTTTCGGAGACCCAGTACTTC
d_gene: -; j_gene: TRBJ2-2; abundance: -; v_gene: TRBV5-6; CDR3aa: CASSLAWDTYTGELFF; CDR3nt: TGTGCCAGCAGCTTGGCTTGGGACACTTACACCGGGGAGCTGTTTTTT
d_gene: TRBD2; j_gene: TRBJ2-1; abundance: -; v_gene: TRBV5-6; CDR3aa: CASSFPSGSDEQFF; CDR3nt: TGTGCCAGCAGCTTTCCTAGCGGGAGTGATGAGCAGTTCTTC
d_gene: -; j_gene: TRBJ1-5; abundance: -; v_gene: TRBV7-2; CDR3aa: CASSLSQGNQPQHF; CDR3nt: TGTGCCAGCAGCTTAAGCCAGGGGAATCAGCCCCAGCATTTT
d_gene: TRBD2; j_gene: TRBJ2-1; abundance: -; v_gene: TRBV5-4; CDR3aa: CASSLAGSGANEQFF; CDR3nt: TGTGCCAGCAGCTTAGCGGGAAGCGGAGCCAATGAGCAGTTCTTC